The TCR beta chain under discussion was sequenced for a study of blood T cells in healthy people across ages. There are 13 residues in the CDR3. Germline CDR1 is PRHDT and CDR2 is FYEKMQ (reference sequence). Trimming took off 4 bases at V and 7 bases at J, with 13 bases between the two ends. A J-beta primer mix and a sample-barcoded 5' primer were used in a second PCR of roughly 6 to 11 cycles. TCRdb fed the 5' RACE reads into MiXCR, producing one record per CDR3 protein. Of 1.4 million to 1.5 million distinct CDR3 sequences in the sample, about 43% were seen once. This chain connects TRBV13 to TRBJ1-1; D gene uncertain. Sequenced material: blood. This receptor was taken from a woman aged 18-29 years in good health. The CDR3 region has the DNA TGTGCCAGCAGCTCCAATGGGGTGGGTGAAGCTTTCTTT. It codes for CASSSNGVGEAFF.